The present T cell receptor beta chain was sequenced within a study of cytomegalovirus exposure and HLA in healthy donors. Per the germline V gene, CDR1 is SEHNR and CDR2 is FQNEAQ (reference sequence). The V end lost 1 base, the J end lost 6 bases, and 16 bases lay between the germline ends. This CDR3 spans 16 amino acids. Both 60 Vbeta primers and 13 Jbeta primers went into the PCR. The repertoire was sequenced with immunoSEQ multiplex PCR; TCRdb's copy has only in-frame clones and lacks some. The data show roughly 100,000 clones, 60% to 85% seen once. The chain has TRBV7-9 and TRBJ2-1; a weak D match, TRBD2 (6 bases). The sample comprised PBMCs. This TCR came from a man between 45 and 60 years old in good health and CMV-seropositive. The CDR3 nucleotides are TGTGCCAGCAGCTTAGTTCCCCAGGTAGCGGCCAATGAGCAGTTCTTC. This translates into CASSLVPQVAANEQFF.